This T cell receptor beta chain was retrieved from a study of cytomegalovirus exposure and HLA in healthy donors. General observations from the study: Across all donors, roughly uniform sequencing depth was an assumption of the presence/absence analyses. CMV serostatus was the sole immune exposure data available. A highly shared variant cluster was judged a likely technical artifact.

Primers included in the PCR were 60 Vbeta and 13 Jbeta primers. Clones were sequenced by immunoSEQ multiplex PCR, and TCRdb holds only the in-frame ones, with some missing. The sample holds 150,000 to 180,000 clones, 70% to 80% seen once. About this clone: Antigen unknown.

The CDR3 length is 14 residues. Unmatched junction bases numbered 6, after V lost 5 bases and J lost 2 bases. The germline CDR1 and CDR2 sequences are SGDLS and YYNGEE. The rearrangement uses TRBV9 and TRBJ1-1; 7 nucleotides line up with TRBD1. The sequenced material came from PBMCs. The receptor's source is a man aged 25-45 years in good health and CMV-seronegative. This chain's CDR3 is CASSATGANTEAFF. For the CDR3, the DNA is TGTGCCAGCAGTGCCACAGGGGCTAACACTGAAGCTTTCTTT.